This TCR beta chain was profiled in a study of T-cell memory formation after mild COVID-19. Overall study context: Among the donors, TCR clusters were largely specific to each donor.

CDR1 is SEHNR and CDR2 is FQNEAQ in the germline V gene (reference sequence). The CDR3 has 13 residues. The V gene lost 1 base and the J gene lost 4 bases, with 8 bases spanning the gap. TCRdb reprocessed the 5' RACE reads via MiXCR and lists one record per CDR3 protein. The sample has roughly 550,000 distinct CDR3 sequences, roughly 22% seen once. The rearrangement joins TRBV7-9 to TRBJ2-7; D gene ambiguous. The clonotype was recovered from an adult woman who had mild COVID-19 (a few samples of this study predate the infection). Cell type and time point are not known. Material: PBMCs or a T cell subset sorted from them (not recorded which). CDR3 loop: CASSLVLGYEQYF. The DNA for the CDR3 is TGTGCCAGCAGCTTAGTCCTGGGTTACGAGCAGTACTTC. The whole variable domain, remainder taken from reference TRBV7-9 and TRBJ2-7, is DTGVSQNPRHKITKRGQNVTFRCDPISEHNRLYWYRQTLGQGPEFLTYFQNEAQLEKSRLLSDRFSAERPKGSFSTLEIQRTEQGDSAMYLCASSLVLGYEQYFGPGTRLTVT.